This T cell receptor beta chain was sequenced in a study of beta chain features in type 1 diabetes. General study points: Possibly, sequencing cDNA over-represented cells that had high TCR expression levels.

As every portion of the isolated RNA was reverse transcribed, the sequencing read expressed TCRB transcripts. The average read count of naive, central memory and regulatory T cell samples was around 3.6 million. The data were produced by immunoSEQ multiplex PCR, yet TCRdb's version contains in-frame clones alone and is incomplete. Altogether about 360,000 clones are present, roughly an eighth being singletons, with the ten largest covering about 0.018%. Stem cell-like memory, regulatory, central memory and naive CD4+ cells were sorted via CD45RO/CCR7/CD25/CD127/CD95/CD27. The CDR3 has 13 residues. The germline V gene has CDR1 SGHAT and CDR2 FQDESV (reference sequence). V lost 2 bases to trimming and J lost 6 bases, with 11 bases between them. In this sample, this clone turned up a few times. What it recognizes is unknown.

V usage is TRBV11-1 and J usage is TRBJ2-7, with D maybe TRBD2 (5 bases). Sample: naive CD4+ T cells from blood. The clonotype comes from a man aged 18 to 30 in good health. The CDR3 bases are TGTGCCAGCAGCTTAACCCTAGCATCCGAGCAGTACTTC. It translates to CASSLTLASEQYF.